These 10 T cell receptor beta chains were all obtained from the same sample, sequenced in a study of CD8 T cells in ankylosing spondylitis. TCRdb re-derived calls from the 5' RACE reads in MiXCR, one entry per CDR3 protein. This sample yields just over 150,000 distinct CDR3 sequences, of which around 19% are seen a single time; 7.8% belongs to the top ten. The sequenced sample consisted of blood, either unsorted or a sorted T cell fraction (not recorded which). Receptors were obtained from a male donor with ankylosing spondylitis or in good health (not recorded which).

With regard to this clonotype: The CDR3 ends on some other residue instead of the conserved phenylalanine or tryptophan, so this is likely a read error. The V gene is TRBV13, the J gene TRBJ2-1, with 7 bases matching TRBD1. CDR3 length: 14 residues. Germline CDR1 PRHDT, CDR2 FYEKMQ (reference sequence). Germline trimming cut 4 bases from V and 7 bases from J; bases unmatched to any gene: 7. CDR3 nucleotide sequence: TGTGCCAGCAGCTCTTGGGGACAGTTGAATGAGCAGTTCCTC. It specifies CASSSWGQLNEQFL.

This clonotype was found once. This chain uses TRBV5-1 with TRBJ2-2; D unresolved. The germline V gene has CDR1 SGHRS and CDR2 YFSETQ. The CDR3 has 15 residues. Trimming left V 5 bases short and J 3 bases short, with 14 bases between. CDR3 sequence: CASRLSSVDTGELFF. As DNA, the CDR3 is TGCGCCAGCAGATTGAGCTCGGTGGACACCGGGGAGCTGTTTTTT.

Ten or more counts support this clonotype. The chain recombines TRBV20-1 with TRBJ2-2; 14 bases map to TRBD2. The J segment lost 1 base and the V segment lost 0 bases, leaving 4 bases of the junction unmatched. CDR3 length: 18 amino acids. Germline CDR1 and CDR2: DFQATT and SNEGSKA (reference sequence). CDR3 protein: CSARDSTSGRENTGELFF. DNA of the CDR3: TGCAGTGCTAGAGATTCGACTAGCGGGAGGGAGAACACCGGGGAGCTGTTTTTT.

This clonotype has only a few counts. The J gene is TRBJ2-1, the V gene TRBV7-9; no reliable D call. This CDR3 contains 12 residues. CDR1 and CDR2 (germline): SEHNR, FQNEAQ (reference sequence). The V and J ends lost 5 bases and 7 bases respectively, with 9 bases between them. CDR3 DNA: TGTGCCAGCAGCCAAGTAGTAAATGAGCAGTTCTTC. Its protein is CASSQVVNEQFF.

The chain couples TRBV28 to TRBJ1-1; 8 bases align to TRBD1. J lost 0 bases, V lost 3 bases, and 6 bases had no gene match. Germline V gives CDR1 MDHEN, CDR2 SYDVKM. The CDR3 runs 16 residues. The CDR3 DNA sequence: TGTGCCAGCAGTTTTGGGGGACAGGCTATGAACACTGAAGCTTTCTTT. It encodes CASSFGGQAMNTEAFF.

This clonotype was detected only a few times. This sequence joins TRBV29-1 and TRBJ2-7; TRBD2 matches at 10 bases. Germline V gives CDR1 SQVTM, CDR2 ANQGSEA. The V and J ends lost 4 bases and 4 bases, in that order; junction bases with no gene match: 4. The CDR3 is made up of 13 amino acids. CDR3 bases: TGCAGCGTTGTCGCTAGCGGGAGTTACGAGCAGTACTTC. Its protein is CSVVASGSYEQYF.

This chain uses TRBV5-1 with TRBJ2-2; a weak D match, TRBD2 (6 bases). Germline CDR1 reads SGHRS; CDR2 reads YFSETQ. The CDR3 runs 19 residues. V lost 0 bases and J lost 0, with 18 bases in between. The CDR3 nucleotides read TGCGCCAGCAGCTTGGATATTATCGCTAGCGCCGCGAACACCGGGGAGCTGTTTTTT. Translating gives CASSLDIIASAANTGELFF.

CDR3 in DNA: TGCGCCAGCAGCTCCGGGCCGCAGAACACTGAAGCTTTCTTT. It yields the protein CASSSGPQNTEAFF. This chain joins TRBV5-1 and TRBJ1-1; no clear D. Germline V lookup: CDR1 SGHRS, CDR2 YFSETQ. Trimming pared 3 bases from V and 1 base from J, leaving 10 bases between. The CDR3 is made up of 14 amino acids.

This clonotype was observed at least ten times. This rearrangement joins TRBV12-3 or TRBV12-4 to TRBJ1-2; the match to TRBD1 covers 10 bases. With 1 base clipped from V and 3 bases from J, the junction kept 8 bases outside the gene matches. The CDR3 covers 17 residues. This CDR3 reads CASSLGGTGAIDYGYTF. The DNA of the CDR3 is TGTGCCAGCAGTTTAGGCGGGACAGGGGCTATTGACTATGGCTACACCTTC.

This CDR3 reads CASSFYLTGGQETQYF. DNA for the CDR3: TGTGCCAGCAGCTTCTATCTCACAGGGGGCCAAGAGACCCAGTACTTC. The V and J genes are TRBV5-4 and TRBJ2-5; 8 positions match TRBD1. V was pared by 2 bases and J by 1 base, with 7 bases of the junction left unmatched. The length of the CDR3 is 16 residues. Germline V lookup: CDR1 SGHNT, CDR2 YYREEE (reference sequence).